The TCR beta chain under discussion was sequenced for a study of T-cell memory formation after mild COVID-19. General study findings and limits: Clones that contracted clustered mainly in CM and EM if CD4+ and in EMRA if CD8+. Some clones that responded were present in memory (sampled pre-infection), which suggests cross-reactive memory joined. Later expanders leaned toward CD4+, whereas clones contracting from day 15 to 85 were balanced CD4/CD8.

TCRdb used MiXCR to reprocess the 5' RACE reads, holding one entry per CDR3 protein. Altogether roughly 320,000 distinct CDR3 sequences are present, 28% being singletons, with the ten largest covering approximately 13%. This clonotype was seen many times. Its antigen is as yet unknown. The TCR originated in an adult woman who had mild COVID-19 (a few samples of this study predate the infection). Cell type and time point are not known. Source material: PBMCs or a T cell subset sorted from them (not recorded which).

Here the CDR3 DNA reads TGCGCCAGCAGCTTGGGTGAGAACACTGAAGCTTTCTTT. Its translation is CASSLGENTEAFF. The gene calls are TRBV5-1 and TRBJ1-1; no clear D. Germline CDR1 reads SGHRS; CDR2 reads YFSETQ. The V end was cut by 0 bases, the J end by 1 base, with 4 bases between. The CDR3 contains 13 residues.